This T cell receptor beta chain was sequenced for a study of cytomegalovirus exposure and HLA in healthy donors. Between the trimmed V and J ends, which lost 5 bases and 3 bases, there was a span of 14 bases. The CDR3 is made up of 14 amino acids. Germline lookup yields CDR1 MGHDK and CDR2 SYGVNS. This PCR relied on a set of 60 Vbeta primers and 13 Jbeta primers. Repertoires were generated with immunoSEQ multiplex PCR, while TCRdb's copy carries only in-frame clones and drops some. The repertoire holds some 160,000 clones, with under 90% as singletons. The V gene is TRBV25-1, the J gene TRBJ2-7; D call uncertain. This clonotype was sampled from a young man in good health and CMV-seronegative. The sample consisted of PBMCs. The CDR3 nucleotides read TGTGCCAGCAGTCCCCCCGAGACATACTACGAGCAGTACTTC. Its translation: CASSPPETYYEQYF.